A selection of T cell receptor beta chains follows, all from one sample in a study of regulatory T cells in long-lasting Graves disease. MiXCR, run by TCRdb on the multiplex PCR reads, gives a single entry per CDR3 protein. Of 300,000 to 350,000 distinct CDR3 sequences detected, less than 20% appear once; the ten largest clones hold around 30%. Material: peripheral blood mononuclear cells (PBMCs), obtained when the disease was refractory, from a patient treated with antithyroid drugs. The receptors stem from a female donor with Graves disease. Each CDR3 is given with its conserved first and last residue. A D gene is named only where the DNA matches it firmly. The size entry is marked missing in some rows and otherwise reads once, few, many or a size class.

>TRBV19|.|TRBJ2-2|few
TGTGCCAGTAGTGTTGCCGGCAGCTTCTTCGTAACCGGGGAGCTGTTTTTT
CASSVAGSFFVTGELFF
>TRBV3-1|.|TRBJ2-7|.
TGTGCCAGCTCCACCCGCGGGAACGAGCAGTACTTC
CASSTRGNEQYF
>TRBV11-2|TRBD1|TRBJ2-7|many
TGTGCCAGCAGCTTAAGTCAGGGGGCCCCCTACGAGCAGTACTTC
CASSLSQGAPYEQYF
>TRBV5-1|.|TRBJ1-2|.
TGCGCCAGCAGCTCCACCGGGGAGCGTAAGGGCTACACCTTC
CASSSTGERKGYTF
>TRBV10-2|TRBD1|TRBJ1-5|once
TGCGCCAGCCGACAGGGTCCCAATCAGCCCCAGCATTTT
CASRQGPNQPQHF
>TRBV4-1|.|TRBJ1-4|.
TGCGCCAGCAGCCAAGTTTACGGCAGCCTTAATGAAAAACTGTTTTTT
CASSQVYGSLNEKLFF
>TRBV28|.|TRBJ2-7|many
TGTGCCAGCCGAGGGACCTCGGGGGACTACGAGCAGTACTTC
CASRGTSGDYEQYF
>TRBV6-9|TRBD1|TRBJ2-7|.
TGTGCCAGCAGTTACCCCCGAGACAGGGGAACCTACGAGCAGTACTTC
CASSYPRDRGTYEQYF
>TRBV5-1|TRBD1|TRBJ2-7|many
TGCGCCAGCAGCGGACAGGGGCCGGAGTACGAGCAGTACTTC
CASSGQGPEYEQYF
>TRBV28|.|TRBJ1-2|many
TGTGCCAGCAGTTTAGTTGGCAGGCAAAAAGGGGGCTACACCTTC
CASSLVGRQKGGYTF
>TRBV20-1|.|TRBJ1-5|.
TGCAGTGCCGAGGGGTGGGCCCCCGGGGGGCCCCAGCATTTT
CSAEGWAPGGPQHF
>TRBV24-1|.|TRBJ1-2|many
TGTGCCACCAGTGATGGGGGGCCTCCTAACTATGGCTACACCTTC
CATSDGGPPNYGYTF
>TRBV15|.|TRBJ2-7|many
TGTGCCACCAGCAGAGCCAGGGGCGCAGGCTCCTACGAGCAGTACTTC
CATSRARGAGSYEQYF
>TRBV7-9|.|TRBJ2-2|.
TGTGCCAGCAGCTTACTTAGGGGACCCGGGGAGCTGTTTTTT
CASSLLRGPGELFF
>TRBV4-1|TRBD1|TRBJ1-5|few
TGCGCCAGCAGCCAAGGGGACAGGGCCAATCAGCCCCAGCATTTT
CASSQGDRANQPQHF
>TRBV6-1|.|TRBJ1-2|few
TGTGCCAGCAGACAGACAGGCCCCTATGGCTACACCTTC
CASRQTGPYGYTF
>TRBV29-1|.|TRBJ1-4|many
TGCAGCGTTTCCAAAACCGCCGGTGCAACTAATGAAAAACTGTTTTTT
CSVSKTAGATNEKLFF
>TRBV5-1|TRBD1|TRBJ1-2|.
TGCGCCAGCAGCTTGGGAGCCGGACAGGGAGCCTCGAACTATGGCTACACCTTC
CASSLGAGQGASNYGYTF
>TRBV7-3|.|TRBJ1-1|many
TGTGCCAGCAGCTTTGGGGTTGGCACTGAAGCTTTCTTT
CASSFGVGTEAFF
>TRBV2|TRBD2|TRBJ2-7|many
TGTGCCAGCCTTCGGACTAGCGTCTCCTACGAGCAGTACTTC
CASLRTSVSYEQYF
>TRBV5-5|TRBD1|TRBJ2-7|many
TGTGCCAGCAGCGCATCGACAGGGCCCTACGAGCAGTACTTC
CASSASTGPYEQYF
>TRBV29-1|TRBD2|TRBJ2-5|.
TGCAGCGTTGGTGGCTGGCGGGAGGTCTACCAAGAGACCCGGTACTTC
CSVGGWREVYQETRYF
>TRBV4-1|.|TRBJ1-1|few
TGCGCCAGCAGCCAAGAATACACGGGCATTGAAGCTTTCTTT
CASSQEYTGIEAFF
>TRBV18|.|TRBJ1-2|many
TGTGCCAGCTCACCGTCCGGATACTATGGCTACACCTTC
CASSPSGYYGYTF
>TRBV7-9|TRBD2|TRBJ2-2|once
TGTGCCAGCACTGGGCGCGGGAGAAGGGTCGGGGAGCTGTTTTTT
CASTGRGRRVGELFF
>TRBV9|.|TRBJ1-2|many
TGTGCCAGCAGCGTAGACGGGGCCTTCTATGGCTACACCTTC
CASSVDGAFYGYTF
>TRBV7-9|.|TRBJ2-7|.
TGTGCCAGCAGCTCAGGAGGGTTCTACGAGCAGTACTTC
CASSSGGFYEQYF
>TRBV20-1|.|TRBJ2-5|many
TGCAGTGCTAGAGATCCGGGATTGTGGGAGGATCAAGAGACCCAGTACTTC
CSARDPGLWEDQETQYF
>TRBV6-1|.|TRBJ1-6|.
TGTGCCAGCAGTACGCCCGGGACTGCCAGGTCACCCCTCCACTTT
CASSTPGTARSPLHF
>TRBV28|.|TRBJ2-7|.
TGTGCCAGCAGTTTACTCCTCAGGAGGCGATCCCACGAGCAGTACTTC
CASSLLLRRRSHEQYF
>TRBV2|.|TRBJ1-4|many
TGTGCCAGCAGTGCCTCCGGGTCACAGAGGGAAAAACTGTTTTTT
CASSASGSQREKLFF
>TRBV11-1|.|TRBJ2-4|many
TGTGCCAGCAGCTTAAATCCGGGGCCAGGAAACATTCAGTACTTC
CASSLNPGPGNIQYF
>TRBV28|TRBD1|TRBJ2-2|many
TGTGCCATTCGGACAGGGAAGAACACCGGGGAGCTGTTTTTT
CAIRTGKNTGELFF
>TRBV7-9|.|TRBJ2-7|.
TGTGCCAGCAGCACACTGTTTTCGGGGGCGGCCTACGAGCAGTACTTC
CASSTLFSGAAYEQYF
>TRBV7-8|.|TRBJ2-5|few
TGTGCCAGCAGAGGGGGGCTGGGACAAGAGACCCAGTACTTC
CASRGGLGQETQYF
>TRBV13|TRBD1|TRBJ2-5|few
TGTGCCAGCAGCTTCGACAGGGCACAAGAGACCCAGTACTTC
CASSFDRAQETQYF
>TRBV6-1|.|TRBJ2-7|many
TGTGCCAGCAGGTTCGAAAGGGGCTCCTACGAGCAGTACTTC
CASRFERGSYEQYF
>TRBV2|.|TRBJ1-2|medium-sized
TGTGCCAGCAGTGGTCGAGGAGGAGGGAGACCCCATGGCTACACCTTC
CASSGRGGGRPHGYTF
>TRBV2|.|TRBJ2-6|many
TGTGCCAGCAACCAGCCTGGGGCCAACGTCCTGACTTTC
CASNQPGANVLTF
>TRBV29-1|.|TRBJ2-7|once
TGCAGCGCTGAAGGGGGGGCATACGAGCAGTACTTC
CSAEGGAYEQYF
>TRBV27|TRBD2|TRBJ2-7|few
TGTGCCAGCAGTTTAGGAGCGGGAGGGCCCCGCTACGAGCAGTACTTC
CASSLGAGGPRYEQYF
>TRBV3-1|.|TRBJ1-1|many
TGTGCCAGCAGCCAGTGGGGGGCTGAAGCTTTCTTT
CASSQWGAEAFF
>TRBV7-2|.|TRBJ1-5|.
TGTGCCAGCAGCTTATCCCCCCCCCTGTTGGGGGATAGCAATCAGCCCCAGCATTTT
CASSLSPPLLGDSNQPQHF
>TRBV7-2|TRBD2|TRBJ2-3|few
TGTGCCAGCAGCTTAGGTCTACTAGCGGGGGGTCATACGCAGTATTTT
CASSLGLLAGGHTQYF
>TRBV2|.|TRBJ2-1|.
TGTGCCAGCAAGCAGGGGTACGATGAGCAGTTCTTC
CASKQGYDEQFF
>TRBV30|.|TRBJ1-5|few
TGTGCCTGGCAGGGAGATAGCAATCAGCCCCAGCATTTT
CAWQGDSNQPQHF
>TRBV16|.|TRBJ1-5|few
TGTGCCAGCAGCCCGGCAGGCCGTTTGGGGTGGGCCCAGCATTTT
CASSPAGRLGWAQHF
>TRBV27|.|TRBJ2-3|.
TGTGCCAGCAGTACACCGCGAAGTCGACGATCCACAGATACGCAGTATTTT
CASSTPRSRRSTDTQYF
>TRBV30|.|TRBJ2-2|.
TGTGCCTGGAGTGTCATCGACTACTCGAACACCGGGGAGCTGTTTTTT
CAWSVIDYSNTGELFF
>TRBV25-1|TRBD1|TRBJ1-2|few
TGTGCCAGCAGTAAGGCCGGGACAGCCAACTATGGCTACACCTTC
CASSKAGTANYGYTF